This T cell receptor beta chain was captured in a study of breast tumors, draining lymph nodes, adjacent tissues (TCRdb year 2016). Turning to the overall study: In breast cancer patients, the study compared the TCR beta repertoires of tumor, adjacent nontumor tissue and axillary lymph nodes. The study aimed to assess the relationships and possible T-cell exchange between tumor, surrounding tissue and draining lymph node repertoires in human breast cancer. General study outcomes and caveats: T-cell repertoire diversity in tumors was found to be lower than in lymph nodes but higher than in nontumor tissue, and preferential V and J gene usage was observed. In luminal-like breast cancer, tumor and nontumor tissue repertoires resembled each other significantly more than in basal-like breast cancer. The data were judged consistent with most tumor T cells deriving from the lymph node and then expanding within tumor tissue. The study presented the conclusion that tumor T cells originate in lymph nodes as consistent with a hypothesis, not as something directly demonstrated.

The instrument given in TCRdb is Illumina HiSeq 2000. TCR beta chain libraries were generated by multiplex PCR amplification. High-throughput sequencing was used to analyze the amplified TCR beta chain products. The public sequencing data were trimmed at Q25 with fastp and processed into clonotypes with MiXCR by TCRdb, which kept only in-frame beta chains. Under each unique CDR3 protein, matching rows form one entry showing the most common genes and DNA. Across this sample there are approximately 150,000 distinct CDR3 sequences, with around 33% seen only once. The ten largest clones take up about 3.8% of the sample. Lymph node samples were obtained from the axillary draining lymph nodes of breast cancer patients. With respect to this clonotype: Its antigen remains undetermined. Base-call qualities are not available, and no considerably larger clone is one nucleotide away.

This receptor was obtained from a female donor with breast cancer. Some clones in this sample may be carry-over from other donors' samples. Specimen: axillary lymph node tissue.

This receptor has the CDR3 CATGLAGYTGNIQYF. At the DNA level, the sequence is TGTGCCACGGGACTAGCGGGGTACACTGGAAACATTCAGTACTTC. The chain links TRBV19 with TRBJ2-4; 13 bases in the junction line up with TRBD2. The germline V gene (reference sequence) supplies CDR1 LNHDA and CDR2 SQIVND. V is pruned by 10 bases and J by 6 bases, leaving 9 bases of the junction without a gene match. Including cysteine and phenylalanine, the CDR3 has 15 amino acids. The only DNA kept is the CDR3, 45 bases in frame from the first base.